This record covers a single T cell receptor (beta chain). Sequencing was performed with immunoSEQ multiplex PCR; in TCRdb, only in-frame clones are kept and a portion is missing. The sample shows fewer than 55,000 clones, 92% of them seen only once. The sample belongs to a study of T cell changes during pregnancy in multiple sclerosis. The material sequenced was peripheral blood, taken after pregnancy. The TCR comes from a female donor with multiple sclerosis, enrolled in a pregnancy study.

The CDR3 loop reads CASRSPGQENSPLHF. The CDR3 DNA is TGTGCCAGCAGGTCACCGGGACAGGAAAATTCACCCCTCCACTTT. This sequence joins TRBV7-3 and TRBJ1-6, with 8 nucleotides matching TRBD1. The germline gives CDR1 SGHTA, CDR2 FQGTGA. The junction had 8 bases not matched to a gene; V was cut back by 6 bases and J by 7 bases. The length of the CDR3 is 15 residues. Full variable domain (rest looked up from reference TRBV7-3 and TRBJ1-6): GAGVSQTPSNKVTEKGKYVELRCDPISGHTALYWYRQSLGQGPEFLIYFQGTGAADDSGLPNDRFFAVRPEGSVSTLKIQRTERGDSAVYLCASRSPGQENSPLHFGNGTRLTVT.